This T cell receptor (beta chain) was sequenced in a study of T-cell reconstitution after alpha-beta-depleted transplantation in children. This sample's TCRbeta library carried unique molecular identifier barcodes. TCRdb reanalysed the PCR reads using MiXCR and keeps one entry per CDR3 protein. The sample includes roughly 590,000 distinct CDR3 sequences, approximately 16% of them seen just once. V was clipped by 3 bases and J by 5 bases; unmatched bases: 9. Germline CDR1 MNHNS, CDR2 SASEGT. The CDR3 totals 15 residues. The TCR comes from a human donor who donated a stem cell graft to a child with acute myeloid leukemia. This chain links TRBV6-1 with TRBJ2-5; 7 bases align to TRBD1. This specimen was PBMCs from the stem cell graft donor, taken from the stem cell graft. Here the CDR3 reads CASSELQGSSETQYF. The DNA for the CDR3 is TGTGCCAGCAGTGAGCTACAGGGGTCGTCGGAGACCCAGTACTTC.